Listed below are T cell receptor beta chains from one sample, sequenced in a study of blood T cell repertoires in COVID-19. Sequenced by immunoSEQ multiplex PCR; TCRdb stores in-frame clones only, minus some. This sample has tens of thousands of clones, with around 74% found just once. Sequencing input: peripheral blood. All receptors derive from an older man with acute or convalescent COVID-19. The CDR3 runs from the conserved cysteine through the conserved F or W. D genes are given only for firm matches. Part of the rows lack a size; the others show once, few, many or a class for expanded clones.

clone_size j_call cdr3_length d_call v_call cdr3_aa cdr3_nt
few TRBJ2-1 15 NA TRBV9 CASSVESETYNEQFF TGTGCCAGCAGCGTAGAATCGGAGACCTACAATGAGCAGTTCTTC
NA TRBJ2-7 13 TRBD2 TRBV10-2 CASSRGSPYEQYF TGCGCCAGCAGTCGCGGGAGCCCCTACGAGCAGTACTTC
NA TRBJ2-1 16 TRBD2 TRBV6-6 CASRGTSGTDYNEQFF TGTGCCAGCAGAGGGACTAGCGGTACCGACTACAATGAGCAGTTCTTC
NA TRBJ2-1 18 NA TRBV14 CASSRFTIGQGGRDEQFF TGTGCCAGCAGCCGCTTCACGATCGGGCAGGGGGGTAGGGATGAGCAGTTCTTC
NA TRBJ1-3 14 TRBD1 TRBV6-5 CASHTGGNGNTIYF TGTGCCAGCCACACAGGGGGCAATGGAAACACCATATATTTT
many TRBJ1-1 15 NA TRBV4-2 CASSQVITGNTEAFF TGTGCCAGCAGCCAAGTAATTACGGGGAACACTGAAGCTTTCTTT
NA TRBJ1-5 14 NA TRBV28 CASSPGTGDQPQHF TGTGCCAGCAGCCCTGGGACGGGGGATCAGCCCCAGCATTTT
NA TRBJ1-2 14 NA TRBV5-4 CASSSGLTNYGYTF TGTGCCAGCAGCTCGGGACTGACGAACTATGGCTACACCTTC
NA TRBJ1-6 14 TRBD1 TRBV7-8 CASSLGTGDSPLHF TGTGCCAGCAGCCTGGGGACAGGAGATTCACCCCTCCACTTT
NA TRBJ2-5 14 NA TRBV24-1 CATSDTVSQETQYF TGTGCCACCAGTGATACTGTCTCCCAAGAGACCCAGTACTTC
NA TRBJ1-1 15 TRBD1 TRBV19 CASSTGTAPEGEAFF TGTGCCAGTAGTACCGGGACAGCCCCGGAGGGTGAAGCTTTCTTT
NA TRBJ2-2 17 TRBD2 TRBV11-2 CASSLGLAGGLAGELFF TGTGCCAGCAGCTTAGGACTAGCGGGAGGTTTGGCCGGGGAGCTGTTTTTT
NA TRBJ1-6 13 TRBD1 TRBV2 CASRGQGNSPLHF TGTGCCAGCAGGGGACAGGGCAATTCACCCCTCCACTTT
NA TRBJ2-7 13 TRBD1 TRBV28 CASTLSGQGGSYF TGTGCCAGCACCTTATCTGGACAGGGGGGATCGTACTTC
NA TRBJ2-7 14 NA TRBV14 CASSPLGSSYEQYF TGTGCCAGCAGCCCCCTGGGCAGCTCCTACGAGCAGTACTTC
NA TRBJ2-1 12 NA TRBV28 CASSVPAKVWFF TGTGCCAGCAGTGTGCCAGCGAAGGTCTGGTTCTTC
NA TRBJ2-1 17 TRBD2 TRBV11-2 CASNPLAEGRSYNEQFF TGTGCCAGCAACCCCCTAGCGGAGGGGAGGTCCTACAATGAGCAGTTCTTC
NA TRBJ2-3 15 TRBD2 TRBV7-3 CASSEIAGGIDTQYF TGTGCCAGCAGCGAAATAGCGGGAGGGATAGATACGCAGTATTTT